The 25 T cell receptor beta chains given below trace back to one sample, sequenced in a study of blood T cell repertoires in COVID-19. Generated by immunoSEQ multiplex PCR, the TCRdb table keeps only in-frame clones and is missing some. The table lists about 250,000 clones, approximately 86% of them singletons. Sequencing input: peripheral blood. Receptors originate from an older woman who had recovered from COVID-19.

This sequence joins TRBV7-3 and TRBJ2-1; 8 bases are a match to TRBD2. CDR3 length equals 21 residues. Germline CDR1 reads SGHTA; CDR2 reads FQGTGA. J lost 0 bases, V lost 0 bases, and 16 bases had no gene match. CDR3 region: CASSLTPGLGPFFSSYNEQFF. DNA of the CDR3: TGTGCCAGCAGCTTAACCCCGGGACTAGGGCCCTTTTTCAGCTCCTACAATGAGCAGTTCTTC.

This chain joins TRBV5-1 and TRBJ2-7, with D perhaps matching TRBD1 (6 bases). The CDR3 is made up of 17 amino acids. The germline V gene encodes CDR1 SGHRS and CDR2 YFSETQ. The V end was cut by 3 bases, the J end by 0 bases, with 19 bases between. Here the CDR3 reads CASSSPPGTWSSYEQYF. DNA for the CDR3: TGCGCCAGCAGCTCACCACCCGGGACATGGAGCTCCTACGAGCAGTACTTC.

The chain employs TRBV29-1 and TRBJ2-1; 14 nucleotides agree with TRBD2. CDR3 length: 15 amino acids. Germline V gene data show CDR1 as SQVTM and CDR2 as ANQGSEA. V lost 6 bases to trimming and J lost 6 bases; unmatched junction nucleotides: 7. The CDR3 sequence is CSVHKTSGGGNEQFF. The CDR3 nucleotides read TGCAGCGTCCACAAGACTAGCGGGGGGGGCAATGAGCAGTTCTTC.

The chain combines TRBV5-1 with TRBJ2-7; TRBD2 aligns across 10 bases. Germline lookup yields CDR1 SGHRS and CDR2 YFSETQ. J gave up 4 bases and V 2 bases, and 9 bases lay outside the gene matches. The CDR3 spans 16 residues. In DNA form, the CDR3 reads TGCGCCAGCAGCTTAGTAGCGGGGGGCGATTTATACGAGCAGTACTTC. It encodes CASSLVAGGDLYEQYF.

The rearrangement uses TRBV13 and TRBJ1-2, with D possibly TRBD1 on 5 matching bases. The CDR3 is 12 amino acids. In germline, CDR1 is PRHDT, CDR2 FYEKMQ (reference sequence). The V gene lost 10 bases and the J gene lost 4 bases, with 13 bases spanning the gap. CDR3 in amino acids: CATVGGPYGYTF. The CDR3 DNA is TGTGCCACGGTCGGGGGACCCTATGGCTACACCTTC.

The V call is TRBV4-1, the J call TRBJ1-2; 7 bases match TRBD1. Germline V CDR1 and CDR2: MGHRA, YSYEKL. With V trimmed by 4 bases and J by 0 bases, 14 bases remained unmatched. The CDR3 has 18 residues. CDR3 region: CASSREGSGDSTNYGYTF. The CDR3 region has the DNA TGCGCCAGCAGCCGAGAGGGCTCGGGGGACAGCACTAACTATGGCTACACCTTC.

The chain combines TRBV19 with TRBJ2-1; TRBD1 matches 9 bases. This CDR3 is built from 17 residues. In germline, CDR1 is LNHDA, CDR2 SQIVND (reference sequence). V was clipped by 3 bases and J by 6 bases; unmatched bases: 12. CDR3 DNA sequence: TGTGCCAGTAGTATGGCCCCGGGACAGGGCGTGAGCAATGAGCAGTTCTTC. Protein product: CASSMAPGQGVSNEQFF.

This clone was observed once. The rearrangement uses TRBV7-8 and TRBJ2-7, with 9 bases that match TRBD1. V shed 6 bases and J 4 bases; nucleotides not matched to a gene: 10. This CDR3 is 15 amino acids long. CDR1 and CDR2 (germline): SGHVS, FQNEAQ. The CDR3, as DNA: TGTGCCAGCAGTTTTACCGGGACAGGGTTTTACGAGCAGTACTTC. It yields the protein CASSFTGTGFYEQYF.

The V and J genes are TRBV27 and TRBJ1-6, with a tentative D call TRBD1 (5 bases). V lost 8 bases, J lost 5 bases, and 10 bases lay in between. This CDR3 contains 13 residues. In germline, CDR1 is MNHEY, CDR2 SMNVEV (reference sequence). In nucleotides, the CDR3 is TGTGCCAGCGAGGCAGGGAATAATTCACCCCTCCACTTT. Its translation: CASEAGNNSPLHF.

This clone was found many times. The V gene is TRBV4-3, the J gene TRBJ2-7; 7 nucleotides agree with TRBD1. The length of the CDR3 is 17 residues. Germline V CDR1 and CDR2: LGHNA, YSLEER. The ends lost 0 bases at V and 4 bases at J; junction bases unmatched: 12. As DNA, the CDR3 is TGCGCCAGCAGCCAAGATGGGTTCTCCAGGGGGAAGTACGAGCAGTACTTC. This translates into CASSQDGFSRGKYEQYF.

This clone appeared a few times. V usage is TRBV5-4 and J usage is TRBJ2-1; 11 nucleotides match TRBD2. The germline V gene encodes CDR1 SGHNT and CDR2 YYREEE (reference sequence). The CDR3 runs to 15 residues. V gave up 0 bases and J gave up 13 bases; unmatched junction bases: 9. The DNA for the CDR3 is TGTGCCAGCAGCTTGGGGTCTAGCGGGGGGAATAGACAGTTCTTC. As protein: CASSLGSSGGNRQFF.

V usage is TRBV9 and J usage is TRBJ2-1; 15 bases agree with TRBD2. The CDR3 totals 18 residues. Germline CDR1 SGDLS, CDR2 YYNGEE. J was trimmed by 0 bases and V by 2 bases; bases with no gene match: 3. This CDR3 is CASSVGLAGGISYNEQFF. CDR3 sequence (DNA): TGTGCCAGCAGCGTCGGACTAGCGGGGGGGATCTCCTACAATGAGCAGTTCTTC.

The genes are TRBV5-4 and TRBJ2-7; D is possibly TRBD1 (6 bases). The CDR3 consists of 15 residues. Germline-derived CDR1 and CDR2 are SGHNT and YYREEE (reference sequence). V was shortened by 6 bases and J by 0 bases, with 16 bases between the two germline ends. For the CDR3, the DNA is TGTGCCAGCAATAAGTGGGACACGAGCTCCTACGAGCAGTACTTC. It is translated as CASNKWDTSSYEQYF.

This clone was seen a few times. The chain uses TRBV24-1 and TRBJ1-2; no definite D call. Between the trimmed V and J ends, which lost 0 bases and 2 bases, there was a span of 12 bases. CDR1 is KGHDR and CDR2 is SFDVKD in the germline V gene. This CDR3 is 16 amino acids long. Here the CDR3 reads CATSDLKAGSNYGYTF. In nucleotides, the CDR3 is TGTGCCACCAGTGATTTGAAGGCGGGCAGCAACTATGGCTACACCTTC.

The J gene is TRBJ2-2, the V gene TRBV4-2; 7 bases match TRBD1. The CDR3 length is 14 residues. The germline V gene encodes CDR1 LGHNA and CDR2 YNFKEQ. The ends lost 3 bases at V and 7 bases at J; junction bases unmatched: 5. The chain's CDR3 is CASSQTRDSGELFF. In nucleotides, the CDR3 is TGTGCCAGCAGCCAGACCCGGGACAGCGGGGAGCTGTTTTTT.

V gene TRBV3-1 (or the pseudogene TRBV3-2) combines with J gene TRBJ1-2; no definite D call. Trimming removed 3 bases from V and 0 bases from J, with 14 bases in between. The CDR3 is 16 residues long. Germline loops: CDR1 LGHDT, CDR2 YNNKEL (reference sequence). CDR3 bases: TGTGCCAGCAGCCACTTGGGAGAACCAGCTAACTATGGCTACACCTTC. Its translation: CASSHLGEPANYGYTF.

This clone was recorded a few times. The chain's CDR3 is CASSYSKQAGGYTF. The CDR3 DNA reads TGTGCCAGCAGTTACTCGAAACAGGCGGGGGGCTACACCTTC. V is TRBV6-2 or TRBV6-3 and J is TRBJ1-2; a possible D gene is TRBD1 (5 bases). The germline gives CDR1 MNHEY, CDR2 SVGEGT. Trimming shortened V by 0 bases and J by 8 bases, and 13 bases separated the two germline ends. CDR3 length equals 14 residues.

V and J are TRBV5-4 and TRBJ2-5, with 15 positions matching TRBD2. V trimming: 4 bases; J trimming: 9 bases; junction bases outside the gene matches: 4. The V gene's germline CDR1 is SGHNT and CDR2 YYREEE (reference sequence). This CDR3 comprises 14 residues. The CDR3 DNA sequence: TGTGCCAGCAGCCCGAGGACTAGCGGGGGGGCCCAGTACTTC. Amino acids: CASSPRTSGGAQYF.

The V call is TRBV18, the J call TRBJ2-2; D possibly corresponds to TRBD1 (7 bases). Germline CDR1 KGHSH, CDR2 LQKENI. The CDR3 totals 15 residues. V was clipped by 2 bases and J by 4 bases, with 11 bases between them. The CDR3 sequence is CASSPDQGGTGELFF. CDR3 nucleotides: TGTGCCAGCTCACCAGATCAGGGGGGCACCGGGGAGCTGTTTTTT.

The V and J genes are TRBV4-1 and TRBJ2-4, with D uncertain. With 0 bases removed from V and 9 bases from J, the gap between germline ends came to 15 bases. Germline V gene lookup returns CDR1 MGHRA and CDR2 YSYEKL. The CDR3 extends over 15 amino acids. The CDR3 is CASSQEYRGSSIQYF. The CDR3 DNA reads as TGCGCCAGCAGCCAAGAATATCGCGGTAGCAGCATTCAGTACTTC.

The chain has TRBV6-4 and TRBJ2-1, with D unclear. V lost 5 bases, J lost 9 bases, and 14 bases lay in between. Germline V gives CDR1 MRHNA, CDR2 SNTAGT. The CDR3 sequence is 13 residues long. The CDR3 reads CASSRVINGEQFF. The CDR3 bases are TGTGCCAGCAGTCGTGTAATTAACGGTGAGCAGTTCTTC.

The chain couples TRBV5-1 to TRBJ2-1, with D perhaps matching TRBD1 (5 bases). V shed 6 bases and J shed 4 bases, with 14 bases lying between them. The germline V gene encodes CDR1 SGHRS and CDR2 YFSETQ. The length of the CDR3 is 14 residues. The CDR3 DNA follows: TGCGCCAGCACCCCTGGGGCAGGGTACAATGAGCAGTTCTTC. This translates into CASTPGAGYNEQFF.

The table lists this clone with a few counts. This chain joins TRBV2 and TRBJ1-1; 9 bases line up with TRBD1. V lost 6 bases to trimming and J lost 6 bases; unmatched junction nucleotides: 8. This CDR3 spans 14 amino acids. Germline V CDR1 and CDR2: SNHLY, FYNNEI. In DNA form, the CDR3 reads TGTGCCAGCAGGATCCGGGACAGGGCCCCTGAAGCTTTCTTT. Protein product: CASRIRDRAPEAFF.

This CDR3 reads CASSPSGNQPQHF. Here the CDR3 DNA reads TGTGCCAGCTCACCATCAGGGAATCAGCCCCAGCATTTT. This rearrangement joins TRBV18 to TRBJ1-5; maybe TRBD1 (5 bases). The CDR3 length is 13 residues. CDR1 is KGHSH and CDR2 is LQKENI in the germline V gene. Trimming shortened V by 2 bases and J by 4 bases, and 6 bases separated the two germline ends.

The V call is TRBV7-3, the J call TRBJ2-1; D not resolved. The ends were cut back, 4 bases at V and 1 base at J, with 5 bases in the middle. This CDR3 is 13 amino acids long. Germline assignment: CDR1 SGHTA and CDR2 FQGTGA. CDR3: CASSSRSYNEQFF. The CDR3 nucleotides are TGTGCCAGCAGCTCCAGGTCCTACAATGAGCAGTTCTTC.